This is a list of T cell receptor beta chains from one sample in a study of vaccination effects on CD4 cells after COVID-19. These TCRs' antigens remain unknown. Assay: immunoSEQ multiplex PCR; the TCRdb copy retains only in-frame clones and omits some. The sample includes about 54,000 clones, about two thirds of them seen just once. This specimen consisted of CD4+ T cells from PBMCs cultured with SARS-CoV-2 spike peptides, obtained before COVID-19 vaccination. The receptors stem from a human donor who received a COVID-19 vaccine. Each CDR3 is given with its conserved first and last residue. The order of the fields is V gene, J gene, clone size, D gene, CDR3 protein, CDR3 DNA. D genes are given only for firm matches. Expanded clones get a size class; other rows say once, few or many, or leave the size out.

v_gene: TRBV13
j_gene: TRBJ1-6
abundance: -
d_gene: TRBD1
CDR3aa: CASSPGQGGNSPLHF
CDR3nt: TGTGCCAGCAGCCCCGGACAGGGTGGTAATTCACCCCTCCACTTT

v_gene: TRBV3-1/TRBV3-2
j_gene: TRBJ1-2
abundance: few
d_gene: -
CDR3aa: CASSQDWTTNYGYTF
CDR3nt: TGTGCCAGCAGCCAAGATTGGACGACTAACTATGGCTACACCTTC

v_gene: TRBV6-5
j_gene: TRBJ2-3
abundance: -
d_gene: TRBD2
CDR3aa: CASSRTSGVRNTQYF
CDR3nt: TGTGCCAGCAGCCGGACTAGCGGGGTGCGGAATACGCAGTATTTT

v_gene: TRBV3-1/TRBV3-2
j_gene: TRBJ1-2
abundance: -
d_gene: -
CDR3aa: CASSHADRHYGYTF
CDR3nt: TGTGCCAGCAGCCATGCCGACAGGCACTATGGCTACACCTTC

v_gene: TRBV7-2
j_gene: TRBJ2-3
abundance: -
d_gene: -
CDR3aa: CASTRWGATDTQYF
CDR3nt: TGTGCCAGCACCCGTTGGGGGGCCACAGATACGCAGTATTTT

v_gene: TRBV7-9
j_gene: TRBJ1-4
abundance: -
d_gene: TRBD1
CDR3aa: CASSVDRGANEKLFF
CDR3nt: TGTGCCAGCAGCGTCGACAGGGGTGCGAATGAAAAACTGTTTTTT

v_gene: TRBV27
j_gene: TRBJ2-1
abundance: few
d_gene: -
CDR3aa: CASSLEASSVYNEQFF
CDR3nt: TGTGCCAGCAGTTTGGAGGCTTCTAGCGTCTACAATGAGCAGTTCTTC

v_gene: TRBV11-2
j_gene: TRBJ2-7
abundance: -
d_gene: -
CDR3aa: CASSLLQGSYEQYF
CDR3nt: TGTGCCAGCAGCTTGTTACAGGGTTCCTACGAGCAGTACTTC

v_gene: TRBV6-5
j_gene: TRBJ1-1
abundance: -
d_gene: -
CDR3aa: CASSYGRGMSPGAFF
CDR3nt: TGTGCCAGCAGTTACGGCCGGGGCATGTCCCCGGGGGCTTTCTTT

v_gene: TRBV15
j_gene: TRBJ2-5
abundance: -
d_gene: -
CDR3aa: CATSRDDYPQETQYF
CDR3nt: TGTGCCACCAGCAGAGATGACTACCCCCAAGAGACCCAGTACTTC

v_gene: TRBV7-3
j_gene: TRBJ2-5
abundance: -
d_gene: -
CDR3aa: CASSLRPGETQYF
CDR3nt: TGTGCCAGCAGCCTACGTCCGGGAGAGACCCAGTACTTC

v_gene: TRBV5-1
j_gene: TRBJ2-1
abundance: -
d_gene: -
CDR3aa: CASSLARAADEQFF
CDR3nt: TGCGCCAGCAGCTTGGCCAGGGCCGCCGATGAGCAGTTCTTC

v_gene: TRBV10-3
j_gene: TRBJ2-2
abundance: few
d_gene: -
CDR3aa: CASGTLNTGELFF
CDR3nt: TGTGCCAGCGGGACGCTTAACACCGGGGAGCTGTTTTTT

v_gene: TRBV7-2
j_gene: TRBJ2-1
abundance: -
d_gene: -
CDR3aa: CASSLSGVGVLGNEQFF
CDR3nt: TGTGCCAGCAGCTTAAGTGGGGTGGGGGTTTTGGGCAATGAGCAGTTCTTC

v_gene: TRBV7-9
j_gene: TRBJ2-2
abundance: -
d_gene: -
CDR3aa: CASSLFGGGELFF
CDR3nt: TGTGCCAGCAGCCTCTTCGGGGGCGGGGAGCTGTTTTTT

v_gene: TRBV10-2
j_gene: TRBJ2-1
abundance: once
d_gene: TRBD2
CDR3aa: CASSSVQGRSGRLVGRNEQFF
CDR3nt: TGCGCCAGCAGTTCAGTGCAGGGGCGTAGCGGGAGATTAGTAGGGCGGAATGAGCAGTTCTTC

v_gene: TRBV12-3/TRBV12-4
j_gene: TRBJ2-7
abundance: -
d_gene: -
CDR3aa: CASSLYRREQYF
CDR3nt: TGTGCCAGCAGTTTATACAGGCGGGAGCAGTACTTC

v_gene: TRBV2
j_gene: TRBJ1-5
abundance: -
d_gene: TRBD1
CDR3aa: CASGDRVGQPQHF
CDR3nt: TGTGCCAGCGGAGACAGGGTCGGCCAGCCCCAGCATTTT

v_gene: TRBV25-1
j_gene: TRBJ2-1
abundance: -
d_gene: -
CDR3aa: CASSEKTRHTSSYNEQFF
CDR3nt: TGTGCCAGCAGTGAAAAGACCCGACATACGAGCTCCTACAATGAGCAGTTCTTC

v_gene: TRBV19
j_gene: TRBJ2-1
abundance: once
d_gene: TRBD2
CDR3aa: CASSRTPGGPGEQFF
CDR3nt: TGTGCCAGTAGTCGCACCCCGGGGGGGCCAGGTGAGCAGTTCTTC

v_gene: TRBV20-1
j_gene: TRBJ1-1
abundance: -
d_gene: -
CDR3aa: CSARGSEAFF
CDR3nt: TGCAGTGCTAGAGGGAGTGAAGCTTTCTTT

v_gene: TRBV5-8
j_gene: TRBJ2-1
abundance: few
d_gene: TRBD2
CDR3aa: CASSLAVGGEFF
CDR3nt: TGTGCCAGCAGCTTGGCTGTCGGGGGGGAGTTCTTC

v_gene: TRBV5-6
j_gene: TRBJ2-1
abundance: -
d_gene: TRBD2
CDR3aa: CASSFRGGRAAKRAGQFF
CDR3nt: TGTGCCAGCAGCTTCAGGGGCGGGAGGGCCGCGAAGAGGGCCGGGCAGTTCTTC

v_gene: TRBV14
j_gene: TRBJ1-2
abundance: few
d_gene: -
CDR3aa: CASSQAKNAPNYGYTF
CDR3nt: TGTGCCAGCAGCCAAGCGAAGAACGCACCTAACTATGGCTACACCTTC

v_gene: TRBV30
j_gene: TRBJ2-1
abundance: -
d_gene: -
CDR3aa: CAWSRDYNEQFF
CDR3nt: TGTGCCTGGTCGCGCGACTACAATGAGCAGTTCTTC